This entry lists 7 T cell receptor beta chains sequenced from one sample in a study of T cell responses to AZD1222 COVID-19 vaccine. Libraries were prepared by immunoSEQ multiplex PCR; TCRdb keeps only in-frame clonotypes and omits some of them. Of about 120,000 clones in the sample, approximately 90% were seen once. The specimen comprised peripheral blood, sampled 28 days after the second AZD1222 dose. These TCRs come from an adult who received the AZD1222 COVID-19 vaccine.

J is TRBJ2-4 and V is TRBV7-9; either TRBD1 or TRBD2 may supply D (7 bases each). V lost 4 bases to trimming and J lost 5 bases, with 15 bases between them. Germline values: CDR1 SEHNR, CDR2 FQNEAQ (reference sequence). This CDR3 has 15 residues. The CDR3 sequence: CASSWAGGAENIQYF. The CDR3, as DNA: TGTGCCAGCAGCTGGGCAGGGGGGGCCGAAAACATTCAGTACTTC.

This clone came up many times. The chain carries TRBV2 and TRBJ2-5, with TRBD2 matching over 11 bases. The CDR3 contains 16 residues. Looked up from germline, CDR1 is SNHLY and CDR2 is FYNNEI. J gave up 4 bases and V 1 base, and 5 bases lay outside the gene matches. CDR3 DNA: TGTGCCAGCAGTGAAGTAGCGGGGGGGCCAGTAGAGACCCAGTACTTC. Protein: CASSEVAGGPVETQYF. The full variable domain, in which reference TRBV2 and TRBJ2-5 provide the parts outside the CDR3, is EPEVTQTPSHQVTQMGQEVILRCVPISNHLYFYWYRQILGQKVEFLVSFYNNEISEKSEIFDDQFSVERPDGSNFTLKIRSTKLEDSAMYFCASSEVAGGPVETQYFGPGTRLLVL.

The CDR3 loop is CASSEGTDNQPQHF. CDR3 bases: TGTGCCAGCAGTGAAGGGACAGATAATCAGCCCCAGCATTTT. The chain carries TRBV2 and TRBJ1-5, with TRBD1 as a possible D gene (6 bases). Per germline, CDR1 SNHLY and CDR2 FYNNEI. The CDR3 is made up of 14 amino acids. The V gene lost 1 base and the J gene lost 4 bases, with 8 bases spanning the gap. Combining the CDR3 with reference TRBV2 and TRBJ1-5 gives the whole variable domain EPEVTQTPSHQVTQMGQEVILRCVPISNHLYFYWYRQILGQKVEFLVSFYNNEISEKSEIFDDQFSVERPDGSNFTLKIRSTKLEDSAMYFCASSEGTDNQPQHFGDGTRLSIL.

This sequence joins TRBV11-3 and TRBJ2-1; TRBD1 is a possible D gene (6 bases). The CDR3 has 15 residues. From germline, CDR1 is SGHNT and CDR2 YENEEA. Trimming stripped 5 bases from V and 3 bases from J, with 14 bases between. The chain's CDR3 is CASSPQGDNYNEQFF. The CDR3 DNA reads as TGTGCCAGCAGCCCACAGGGAGACAACTACAATGAGCAGTTCTTC. Filled out from reference TRBV11-3 and TRBJ2-1, the complete variable domain reads EAGVVQSPRYKIIEKKQPVAFWCNPISGHNTLYWYLQNLGQGPELLIRYENEEAVDDSQLPKDRFSAERLKGVDSTLKIQPAELGDSAVYLCASSPQGDNYNEQFFGPGTRLTVL.

The chain recombines TRBV19 with TRBJ2-7; D gene ambiguous. CDR1 is LNHDA and CDR2 is SQIVND in the germline V gene (reference sequence). The CDR3 runs 13 residues. The germline V and J ends were trimmed by 3 bases and 0 bases, with 6 bases remaining between them. CDR3 in amino acids: CASSIADSYEQYF. CDR3 DNA sequence: TGTGCCAGTAGTATCGCGGACTCCTACGAGCAGTACTTC.

This rearrangement joins TRBV5-1 to TRBJ1-4; 7 bases align to TRBD1. Germline CDR1 and CDR2: SGHRS and YFSETQ. Unmatched junction bases numbered 5, after V lost 2 bases and J lost 4 bases. This CDR3 is built from 15 residues. In nucleotides, the CDR3 is TGCGCCAGCAGCTTCCGGGACAGCGTTAATGAAAAACTGTTTTTT. This translates into CASSFRDSVNEKLFF. The variable domain in full, with the rest retrieved from reference TRBV5-1 and TRBJ1-4, is KAGVTQTPRYLIKTRGQQVTLSCSPISGHRSVSWYQQTPGQGLQFLFEYFSETQRNKGNFPGRFSGRQFSNSRSEMNVSTLELGDSALYLCASSFRDSVNEKLFFGSGTQLSVL.

This clone was seen only once. The CDR3 region is CASSPWTGMNTEAFF. The CDR3 DNA reads TGTGCCAGCAGCCCATGGACAGGGATGAACACTGAAGCTTTCTTT. The rearrangement joins TRBV28 to TRBJ1-1; TRBD1 aligns across 8 bases. After removal of 6 bases from V and 0 bases from J, the junction contained 6 bases not matched to a gene. CDR1 is MDHEN, CDR2 SYDVKM, per germline. The CDR3 is made up of 15 amino acids. Together with reference TRBV28 and TRBJ1-1, the CDR3 gives the full variable domain: DVKVTQSSRYLVKRTGEKVFLECVQDMDHENMFWYRQDPGLGLRLIYFSYDVKMKEKGDIPEGYSVSREKKERFSLILESASTNQTSMYLCASSPWTGMNTEAFFGQGTRLTVV.